The sequence of this T cell receptor beta chain was determined in a study of technical replicates of blood from a handful of donors. Germline V gene lookup returns CDR1 SGHDT and CDR2 YYEEEE. The CDR3 has 15 amino acids. V lost 4 bases and J lost 4; bases outside the gene matches: 7. Method: immunoSEQ multiplex PCR; TCRdb's copy keeps in-frame clones and lacks some. Among approximately 41,000 clones listed, over 95% were seen once. The J gene is TRBJ1-2, the V gene TRBV5-6; 10 bases are shared with TRBD1. The source material was T cells isolated from PBMCs. The TCR was taken from a human donor in good health. CDR3 amino acids: CASSAGTGVGYGYTF. The DNA of the CDR3 is TGTGCCAGCAGCGCCGGGACAGGGGTCGGCTATGGCTACACCTTC.